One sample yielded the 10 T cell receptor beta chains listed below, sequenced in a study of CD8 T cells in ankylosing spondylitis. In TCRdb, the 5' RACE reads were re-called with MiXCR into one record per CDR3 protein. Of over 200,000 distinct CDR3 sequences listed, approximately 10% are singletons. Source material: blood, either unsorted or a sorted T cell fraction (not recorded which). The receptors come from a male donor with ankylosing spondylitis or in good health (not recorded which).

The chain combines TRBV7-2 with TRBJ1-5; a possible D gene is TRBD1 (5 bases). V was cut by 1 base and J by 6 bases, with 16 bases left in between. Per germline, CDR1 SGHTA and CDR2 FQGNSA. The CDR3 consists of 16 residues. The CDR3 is CASSLGLPGLVQPQHF. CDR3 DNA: TGTGCCAGCAGCTTAGGTCTACCGGGGCTGGTTCAGCCCCAGCATTTT.

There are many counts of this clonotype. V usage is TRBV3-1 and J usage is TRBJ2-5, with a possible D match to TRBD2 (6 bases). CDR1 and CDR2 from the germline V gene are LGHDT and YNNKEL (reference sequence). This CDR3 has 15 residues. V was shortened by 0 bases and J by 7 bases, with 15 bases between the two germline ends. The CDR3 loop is CASSQDLTSRGTQYF. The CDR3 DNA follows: TGTGCCAGCAGCCAAGATCTGACTAGTCGAGGGACCCAGTACTTC.

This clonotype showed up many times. CDR3 sequence reads: CSAPLGKNIQYF. Written as DNA, the CDR3 is TGCAGTGCTCCACTCGGCAAAAACATTCAGTACTTC. The chain uses TRBV20-1 and TRBJ2-4; D gene uncertain. The V and J ends lost 5 bases and 3 bases respectively, with 8 bases between them. In germline, CDR1 is DFQATT, CDR2 SNEGSKA (reference sequence). The CDR3 loop spans 12 amino acids.

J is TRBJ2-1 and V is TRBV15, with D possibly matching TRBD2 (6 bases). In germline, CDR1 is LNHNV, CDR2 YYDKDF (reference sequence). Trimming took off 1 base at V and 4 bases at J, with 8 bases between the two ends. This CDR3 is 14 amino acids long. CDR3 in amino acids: CATSRGDFYNEQFF. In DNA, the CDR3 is TGTGCCACCAGCAGAGGGGACTTTTACAATGAGCAGTTCTTC. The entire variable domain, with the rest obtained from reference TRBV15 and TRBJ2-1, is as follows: DAMVIQNPRYQVTQFGKPVTLSCSQTLNHNVMYWYQQKSSQAPKLLFHYYDKDFNNEADTPDNFQSRRPNTSFCFLDIRSPGLGDTAMYLCATSRGDFYNEQFFGPGTRLTVL.

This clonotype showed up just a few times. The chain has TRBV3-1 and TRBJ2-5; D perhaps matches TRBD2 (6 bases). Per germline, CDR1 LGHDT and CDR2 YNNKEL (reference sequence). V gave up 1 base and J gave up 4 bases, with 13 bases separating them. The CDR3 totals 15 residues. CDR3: CASSQVRGRGETQYF. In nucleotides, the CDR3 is TGTGCCAGCAGCCAAGTGCGGGGAAGGGGAGAGACCCAGTACTTC.

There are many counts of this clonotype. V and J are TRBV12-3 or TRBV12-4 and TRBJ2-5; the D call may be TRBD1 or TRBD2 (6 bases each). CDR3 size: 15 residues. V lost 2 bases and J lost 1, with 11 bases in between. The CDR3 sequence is CASSLLGGGQETQYF. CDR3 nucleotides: TGTGCCAGCAGTTTATTGGGGGGCGGCCAAGAGACCCAGTACTTC.

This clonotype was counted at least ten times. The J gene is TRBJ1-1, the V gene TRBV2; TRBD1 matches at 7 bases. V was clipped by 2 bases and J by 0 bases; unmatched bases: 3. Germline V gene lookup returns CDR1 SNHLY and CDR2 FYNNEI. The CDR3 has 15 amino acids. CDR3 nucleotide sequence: TGTGCCAGCAGTGAAAGGGGACAGATGAACACTGAAGCTTTCTTT. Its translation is CASSERGQMNTEAFF.

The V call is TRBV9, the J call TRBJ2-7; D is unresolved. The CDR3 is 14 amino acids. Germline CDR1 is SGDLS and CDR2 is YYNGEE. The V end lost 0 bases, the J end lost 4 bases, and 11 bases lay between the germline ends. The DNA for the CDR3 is TGTGCCAGCAGCGTAGGAGCCTACCCTTACGAGCAGTACTTC. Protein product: CASSVGAYPYEQYF.

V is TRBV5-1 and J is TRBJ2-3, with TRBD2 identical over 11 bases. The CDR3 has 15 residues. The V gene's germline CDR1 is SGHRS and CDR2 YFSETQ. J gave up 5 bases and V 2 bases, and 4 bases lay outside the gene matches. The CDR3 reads CASSFLAGGQDTQYF. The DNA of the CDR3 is TGCGCCAGCAGCTTCTTAGCGGGGGGGCAAGATACGCAGTATTTT.

The CDR3 region is CASSLDGGNPHTGELFF. In DNA form, the CDR3 reads TGCGCCAGCAGCTTGGATGGAGGCAACCCTCACACCGGGGAGCTGTTTTTT. The chain combines TRBV5-1 with TRBJ2-2, with D perhaps matching TRBD2 (5 bases). V was cut by 0 bases and J by 3 bases, with 15 bases left in between. Germline CDR1 SGHRS, CDR2 YFSETQ. This CDR3 region has 17 residues.